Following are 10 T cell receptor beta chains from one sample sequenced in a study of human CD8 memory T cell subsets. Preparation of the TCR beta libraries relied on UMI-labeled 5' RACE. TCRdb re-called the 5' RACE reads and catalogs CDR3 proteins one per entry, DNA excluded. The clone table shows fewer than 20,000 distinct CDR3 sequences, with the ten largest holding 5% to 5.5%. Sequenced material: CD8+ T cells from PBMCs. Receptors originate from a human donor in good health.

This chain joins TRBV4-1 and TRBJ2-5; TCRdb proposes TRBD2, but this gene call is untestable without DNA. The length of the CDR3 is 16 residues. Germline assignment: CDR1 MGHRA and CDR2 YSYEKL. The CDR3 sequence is CASSQEAGGTQETQYF.

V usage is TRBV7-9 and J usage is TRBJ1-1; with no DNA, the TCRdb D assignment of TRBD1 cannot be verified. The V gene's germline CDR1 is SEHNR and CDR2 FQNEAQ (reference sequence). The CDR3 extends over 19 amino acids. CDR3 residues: CASSQAGTAELSLAGKAFF.

The CDR3 sequence is CASSLSGVKLYEQYF. The gene calls are TRBV28 and TRBJ2-7; the D call of TRBD1 rests on TCRdb alone, since no DNA is present to check it. The CDR3 has 15 amino acids. Germline CDR1 reads MDHEN; CDR2 reads SYDVKM.

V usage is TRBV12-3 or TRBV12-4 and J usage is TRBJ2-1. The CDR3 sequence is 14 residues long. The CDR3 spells CASSLGGGNNEQFF.

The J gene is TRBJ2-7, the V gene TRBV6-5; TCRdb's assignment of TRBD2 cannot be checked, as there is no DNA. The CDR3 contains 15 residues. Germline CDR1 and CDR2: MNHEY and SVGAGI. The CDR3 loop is CASSYGASGSYEQYF.

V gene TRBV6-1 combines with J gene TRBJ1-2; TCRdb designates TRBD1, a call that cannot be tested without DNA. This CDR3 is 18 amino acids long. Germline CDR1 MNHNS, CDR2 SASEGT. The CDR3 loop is CASSGAHTLDRINYGYTF.

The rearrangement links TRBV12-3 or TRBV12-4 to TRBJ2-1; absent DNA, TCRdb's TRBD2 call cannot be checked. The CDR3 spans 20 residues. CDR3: CASSLVASGRVSSSYNEQFF.

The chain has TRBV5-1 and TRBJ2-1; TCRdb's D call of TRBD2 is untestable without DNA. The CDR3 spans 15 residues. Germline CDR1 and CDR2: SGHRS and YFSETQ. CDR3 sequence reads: CASSFSSGDYNEQFF.

CDR3 sequence reads: CSARDAGSNTGELFF. The chain carries TRBV20-1 and TRBJ2-2; TCRdb designates TRBD2, a call that cannot be tested without DNA. The CDR3 extends over 15 amino acids. The V gene's germline CDR1 is DFQATT and CDR2 SNEGSKA (reference sequence).

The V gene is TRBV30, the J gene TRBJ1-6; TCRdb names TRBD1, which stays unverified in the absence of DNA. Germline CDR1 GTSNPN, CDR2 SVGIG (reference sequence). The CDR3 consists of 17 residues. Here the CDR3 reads CAWIPGTASSYNSPLHF.